This T cell receptor (beta chain) was sequenced during a study of beta chain features in type 1 diabetes. Study-wide results and limits: Reads derived from cDNA could over-represent cells showing high TCR expression. Within the patient group, naive, central memory and Treg TCRB repertoires appeared more similar to each other than within healthy donors.

This clone was observed at least ten times. Antigen unknown. Sequencing targeted expressed TCRB transcripts, as all isolated RNA had been reverse transcribed. The study sequenced naive, central memory and regulatory T cell samples to an average of about 3.5 million reads. Produced via immunoSEQ multiplex PCR; TCRdb's table is partial and in-frame only. The sample lists 300,000 to 350,000 clones, roughly 8% occurring once. Central memory, naive, regulatory and stem cell-like memory CD4+ cells were sorted by CD45RO/CCR7/CD25/CD127/CD95/CD27. This receptor was obtained from a woman between 18 and 30 years old in good health. Sequencing was carried out using central memory CD4+ T cells from blood.

The CDR3 DNA reads as TGTGCCAGTAGTGGGGCGGGACAGAGCCAAGAGACCCAGTACTTC. Translated, it gives CASSGAGQSQETQYF. This chain joins TRBV19 and TRBJ2-5, with D possibly matching TRBD1 (7 bases). This CDR3 comprises 15 residues. Looked up from germline, CDR1 is LNHDA and CDR2 is SQIVND (reference sequence). V dropped 5 bases and J dropped 1 base, with 14 bases sitting between them.